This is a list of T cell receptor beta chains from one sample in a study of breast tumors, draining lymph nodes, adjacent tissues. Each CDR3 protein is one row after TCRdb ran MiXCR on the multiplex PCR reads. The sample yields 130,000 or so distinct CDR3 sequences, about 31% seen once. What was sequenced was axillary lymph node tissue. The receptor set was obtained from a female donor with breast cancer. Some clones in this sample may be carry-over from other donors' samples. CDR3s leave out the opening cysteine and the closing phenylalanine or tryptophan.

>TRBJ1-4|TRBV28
ASNTRDRGLTNEKLF
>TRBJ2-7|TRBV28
ASRPTGTGSYEQY
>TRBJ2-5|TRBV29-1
SSTPGNQETQY
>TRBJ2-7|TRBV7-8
ASSPGGEQY
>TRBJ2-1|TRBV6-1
ASSGGLAGPEQF
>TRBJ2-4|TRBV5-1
ASSLLRLALAKNIQY
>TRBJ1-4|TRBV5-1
ASGWATSGEKLF
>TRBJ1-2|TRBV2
ASSFVQGRGYT
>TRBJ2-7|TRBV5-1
ASSPGLAGVQAEQY
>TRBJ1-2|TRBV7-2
ASSWGQGDGYT
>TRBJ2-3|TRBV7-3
ASPTGYGGGRGDTQY
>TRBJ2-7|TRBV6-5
ASRPTGGYEQY
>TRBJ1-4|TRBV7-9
ASSPTVGLNEELF
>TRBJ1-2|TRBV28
ASSSRTGGMANYGYI
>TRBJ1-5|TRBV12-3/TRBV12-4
ASSIVGQGYNQPQH
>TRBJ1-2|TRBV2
ASSEGGTGHQGYT
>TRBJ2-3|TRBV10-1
ASSESGQDTDTQY
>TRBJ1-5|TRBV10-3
AITRGQGGSNQPQH
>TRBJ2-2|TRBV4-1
ASSQAGGHTGELF
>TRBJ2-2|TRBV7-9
ASSFGGGPTGELF
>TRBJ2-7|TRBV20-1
SAGLDGSYEQY
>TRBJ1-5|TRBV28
ASSLFSNSNQPQH
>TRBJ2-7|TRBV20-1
SASYTGTGREQY
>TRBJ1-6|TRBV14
ASSLRTVGSPLH
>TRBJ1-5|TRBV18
ASSPLKDQPQH
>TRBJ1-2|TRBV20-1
SAHPTGPNYGCT
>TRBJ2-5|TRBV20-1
SASRTTGGIGETQY
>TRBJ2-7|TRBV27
ASSLSRLAGSEQY
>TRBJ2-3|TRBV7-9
ASRSGRAGTDTQY
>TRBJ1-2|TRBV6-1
ASSEGPPGGYT
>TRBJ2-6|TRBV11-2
ASSIRQGANVLT
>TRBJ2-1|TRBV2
ASSPHIPGLGLPGEQF
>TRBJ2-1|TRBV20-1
RGIRVLSTYNEQF
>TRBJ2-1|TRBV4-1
ASSQNRLANEQF
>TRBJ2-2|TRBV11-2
ASSLVVQGATNTGELF
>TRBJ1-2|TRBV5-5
ASLNPQRGLNYGYT
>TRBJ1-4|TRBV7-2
ASSRKGGGSSNEKLF
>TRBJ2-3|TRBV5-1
ASSLGTGVDTQY
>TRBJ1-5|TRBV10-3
ALTPAQGNQPQH
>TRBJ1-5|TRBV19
ASSMVGTGAPRQPQH
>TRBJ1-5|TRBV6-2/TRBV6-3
ASSSPHKGDQPQH
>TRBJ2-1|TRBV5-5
ASSLVQGAFNEQF